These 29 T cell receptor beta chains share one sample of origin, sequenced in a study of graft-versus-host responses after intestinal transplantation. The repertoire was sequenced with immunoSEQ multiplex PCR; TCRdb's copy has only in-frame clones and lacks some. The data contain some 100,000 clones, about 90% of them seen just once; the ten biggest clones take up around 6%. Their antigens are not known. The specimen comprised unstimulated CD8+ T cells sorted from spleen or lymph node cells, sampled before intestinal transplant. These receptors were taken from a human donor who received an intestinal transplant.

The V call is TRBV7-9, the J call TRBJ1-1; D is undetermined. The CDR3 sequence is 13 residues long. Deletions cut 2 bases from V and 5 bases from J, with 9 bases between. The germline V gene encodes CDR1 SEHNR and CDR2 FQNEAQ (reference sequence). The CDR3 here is CASSLPDRTEAFF. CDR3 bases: TGTGCCAGCAGCTTACCTGACCGGACTGAAGCTTTCTTT.

CDR3 sequence (DNA): TGTGCCAGCAGCGTGACTAGCGGGAGGATCCACGAGCAGTACTTC. Protein: CASSVTSGRIHEQYF. The genes are TRBV7-9 and TRBJ2-7; 13 bases line up with TRBD2. Germline trimming cut 5 bases from V and 5 bases from J; bases unmatched to any gene: 6. This CDR3 comprises 15 residues. Germline loops: CDR1 SEHNR, CDR2 FQNEAQ (reference sequence).

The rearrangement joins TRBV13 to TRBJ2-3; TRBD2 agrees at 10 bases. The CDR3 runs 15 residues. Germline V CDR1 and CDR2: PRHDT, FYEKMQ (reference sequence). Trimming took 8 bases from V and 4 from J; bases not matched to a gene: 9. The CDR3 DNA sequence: TGTGCCAGCTCGAGCGGGGGGGCCCGGTCAGATACGCAGTATTTT. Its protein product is CASSSGGARSDTQYF.

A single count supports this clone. The CDR3 nucleotides read TGTGCCAGCCGATGGGGCGGCACTGAAGCTTTCTTT. Encoded protein: CASRWGGTEAFF. This rearrangement joins TRBV19 to TRBJ1-1; D is possibly TRBD1 (5 bases). V lost 9 bases and J lost 4, with 12 bases in between. Germline CDR1 is LNHDA and CDR2 is SQIVND (reference sequence). The CDR3 spans 12 residues. The complete variable domain, with remaining parts taken from reference TRBV19 and TRBJ1-1, reads DGGITQSPKYLFRKEGQNVTLSCEQNLNHDAMYWYRQDPGQGLRLIYYSQIVNDFQKGDIAEGYSVSREKKESFPLTVTSAQKNPTAFYLCASRWGGTEAFFGQGTRLTVV.

The CDR3 DNA reads as TGTGCCAGCAGCTCCGCGGTATCGGTCTACGAGCAGTACTTC. Translation gives CASSSAVSVYEQYF. The genes are TRBV7-9 and TRBJ2-7; D uncertain. V dropped 4 bases and J dropped 3 bases, with 13 bases sitting between them. CDR3 size: 14 residues. Germline assignment: CDR1 SEHNR and CDR2 FQNEAQ (reference sequence). The entire variable domain, with the rest obtained from reference TRBV7-9 and TRBJ2-7, is as follows: DTGVSQNPRHKITKRGQNVTFRCDPISEHNRLYWYRQTLGQGPEFLTYFQNEAQLEKSRLLSDRFSAERPKGSFSTLEIQRTEQGDSAMYLCASSSAVSVYEQYFGPGTRLTVT.

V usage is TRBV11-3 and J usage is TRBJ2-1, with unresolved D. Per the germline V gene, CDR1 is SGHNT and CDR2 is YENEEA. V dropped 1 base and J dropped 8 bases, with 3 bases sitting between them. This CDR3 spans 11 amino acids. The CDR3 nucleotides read TGTGCCAGCAGCTTAGGGTATGAGCAGTTCTTC. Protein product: CASSLGYEQFF.

As DNA, the CDR3 is TGTGCCAGCAGTTTTTACCAGCCCCCCTACGAGCAGTACTTC. It specifies CASSFYQPPYEQYF. The genes are TRBV27 and TRBJ2-7, with D unresolved. V dropped 3 bases and J dropped 2 bases, with 11 bases sitting between them. Per the germline V gene, CDR1 is MNHEY and CDR2 is SMNVEV (reference sequence). The CDR3 covers 14 residues.

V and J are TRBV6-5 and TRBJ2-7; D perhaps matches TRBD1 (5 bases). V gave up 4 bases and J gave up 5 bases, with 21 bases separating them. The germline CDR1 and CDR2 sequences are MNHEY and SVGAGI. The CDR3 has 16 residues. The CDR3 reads CASSSLEQGRRNEQYF. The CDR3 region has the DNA TGTGCCAGCAGTTCCCTCGAGCAGGGCCGACGGAACGAGCAGTACTTC.

CDR3 bases: TGTGCCACCAGCAGAGACCGACAACGTACCTACGAGCAGTACTTC. This codes for CATSRDRQRTYEQYF. The V gene is TRBV15, the J gene TRBJ2-7, with no clear D. The germline V gene encodes CDR1 LNHNV and CDR2 YYDKDF (reference sequence). Trimming took off 0 bases at V and 2 bases at J, with 11 bases between the two ends. This CDR3 is 15 amino acids long.

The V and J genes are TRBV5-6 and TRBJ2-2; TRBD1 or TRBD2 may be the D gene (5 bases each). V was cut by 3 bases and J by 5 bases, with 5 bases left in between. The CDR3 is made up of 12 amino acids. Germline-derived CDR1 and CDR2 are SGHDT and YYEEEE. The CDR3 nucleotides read TGTGCCAGCAGCTGGGGGACCGGGGAGCTGTTTTTT. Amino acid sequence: CASSWGTGELFF.

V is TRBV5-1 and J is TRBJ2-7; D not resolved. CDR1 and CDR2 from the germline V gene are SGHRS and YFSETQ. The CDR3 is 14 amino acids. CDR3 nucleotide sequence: TGCGCTGAGGCGTGGCTCGGAGACCCCTACGAGCAGTACTTC. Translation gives CAEAWLGDPYEQYF. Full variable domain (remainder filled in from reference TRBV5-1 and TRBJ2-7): KAGVTQTPRYLIKTRGQQVTLSCSPISGHRSVSWYQQTPGQGLQFLFEYFSETQRNKGNFPGRFSGRQFSNSRSEMNVSTLELGDSALYLCAEAWLGDPYEQYFGPGTRLTVT.

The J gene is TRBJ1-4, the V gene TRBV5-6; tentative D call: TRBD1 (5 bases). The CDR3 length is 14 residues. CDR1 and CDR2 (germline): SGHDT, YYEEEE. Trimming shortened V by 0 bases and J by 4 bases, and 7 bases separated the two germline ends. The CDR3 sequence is CASSLEGFNEKLFF. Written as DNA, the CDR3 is TGTGCCAGCAGCTTGGAGGGGTTTAATGAAAAACTGTTTTTT.

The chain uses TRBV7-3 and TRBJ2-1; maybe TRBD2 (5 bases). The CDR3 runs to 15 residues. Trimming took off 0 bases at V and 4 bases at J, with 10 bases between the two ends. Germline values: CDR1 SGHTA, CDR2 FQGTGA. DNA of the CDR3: TGTGCCAGCAGCTTAACAATAGCGATATACAATGAGCAGTTCTTC. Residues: CASSLTIAIYNEQFF.

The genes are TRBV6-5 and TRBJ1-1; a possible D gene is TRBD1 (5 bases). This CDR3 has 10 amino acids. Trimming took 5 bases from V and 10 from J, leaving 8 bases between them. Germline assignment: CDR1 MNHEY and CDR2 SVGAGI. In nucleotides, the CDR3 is TGTGCCAGCAGTGGGGGGGGAGCTTTCTTT. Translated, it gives CASSGGGAFF.

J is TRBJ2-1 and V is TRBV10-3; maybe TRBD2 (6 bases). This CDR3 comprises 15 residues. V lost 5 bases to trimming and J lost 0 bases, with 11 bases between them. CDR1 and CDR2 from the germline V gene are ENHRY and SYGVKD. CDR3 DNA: TGTGCCATCAGTCTAGCGTTGAGCTCCTACAATGAGCAGTTCTTC. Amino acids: CAISLALSSYNEQFF.

DNA for the CDR3: TGTGCCAGCAGCTTGGTTGGGTGGCAGCTCTATGGCTACACCTTC. Translation: CASSLVGWQLYGYTF. V is TRBV5-6 and J is TRBJ1-2; D is undetermined. The CDR3 is 15 residues long. The V end lost 0 bases, the J end lost 4 bases, and 13 bases lay between the germline ends. The germline gives CDR1 SGHDT, CDR2 YYEEEE. The variable domain in full, with the rest retrieved from reference TRBV5-6 and TRBJ1-2, is DAGVTQSPTHLIKTRGQQVTLRCSPKSGHDTVSWYQQALGQGPQFIFQYYEEEERQRGNFPDRFSGHQFPNYSSELNVNALLLGDSALYLCASSLVGWQLYGYTFGSGTRLTVV.

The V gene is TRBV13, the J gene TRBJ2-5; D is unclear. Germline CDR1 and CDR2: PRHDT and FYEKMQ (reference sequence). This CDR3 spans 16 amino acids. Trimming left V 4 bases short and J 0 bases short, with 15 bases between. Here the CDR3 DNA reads TGTGCCAGCAGCTCATCCGACCTTCAATACCAAGAGACCCAGTACTTC. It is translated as CASSSSDLQYQETQYF.

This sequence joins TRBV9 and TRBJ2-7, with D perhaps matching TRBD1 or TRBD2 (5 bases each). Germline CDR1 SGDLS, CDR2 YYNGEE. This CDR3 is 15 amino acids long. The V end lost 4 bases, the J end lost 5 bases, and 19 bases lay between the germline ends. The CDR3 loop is CASSPGTARTHEQYF. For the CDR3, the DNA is TGTGCCAGCAGCCCTGGGACCGCCCGAACTCACGAGCAGTACTTC.

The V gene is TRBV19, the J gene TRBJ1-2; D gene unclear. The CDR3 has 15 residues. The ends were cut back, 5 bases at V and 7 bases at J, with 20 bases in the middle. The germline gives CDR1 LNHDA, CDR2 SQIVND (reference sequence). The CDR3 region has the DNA TGTGCCAGTAGTCCCCCTATAGACCTGGTTGGTGGCTACACCTTC. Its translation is CASSPPIDLVGGYTF.

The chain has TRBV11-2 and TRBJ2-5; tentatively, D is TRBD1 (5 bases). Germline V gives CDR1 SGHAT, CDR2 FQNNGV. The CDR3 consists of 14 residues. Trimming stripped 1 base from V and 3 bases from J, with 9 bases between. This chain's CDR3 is CASSLVPREETQYF. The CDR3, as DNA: TGTGCCAGCAGCTTAGTTCCCAGGGAAGAGACCCAGTACTTC.

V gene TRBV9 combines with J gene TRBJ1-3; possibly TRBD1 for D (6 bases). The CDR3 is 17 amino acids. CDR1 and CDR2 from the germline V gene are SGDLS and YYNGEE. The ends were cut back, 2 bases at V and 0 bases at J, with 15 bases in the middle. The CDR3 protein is CASSVPPEDSSGNTIYF. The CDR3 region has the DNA TGTGCCAGCAGCGTCCCACCAGAGGACAGCTCTGGAAACACCATATATTTT.

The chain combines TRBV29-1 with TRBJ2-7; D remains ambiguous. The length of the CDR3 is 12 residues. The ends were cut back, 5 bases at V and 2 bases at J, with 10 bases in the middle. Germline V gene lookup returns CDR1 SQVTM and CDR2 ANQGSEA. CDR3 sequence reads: CSVWTDTYEQYF. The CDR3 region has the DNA TGCAGCGTTTGGACCGACACCTACGAGCAGTACTTC.

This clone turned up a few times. DNA for the CDR3: TGTGCCAGCAGCTTGGTTTCTGGTTACGAGCAGTACTTC. Encoded protein: CASSLVSGYEQYF. The rearrangement uses TRBV5-6 and TRBJ2-7; D is undetermined. V was cut by 0 bases and J by 4 bases, with 8 bases left in between. Per the germline V gene, CDR1 is SGHDT and CDR2 is YYEEEE. This CDR3 contains 13 residues.

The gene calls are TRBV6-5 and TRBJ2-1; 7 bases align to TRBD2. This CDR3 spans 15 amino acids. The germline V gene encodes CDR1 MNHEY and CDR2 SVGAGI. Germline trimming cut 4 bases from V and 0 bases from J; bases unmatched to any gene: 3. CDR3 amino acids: CASSSSGTSYNEQFF. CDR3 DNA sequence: TGTGCCAGCAGTTCTAGCGGTACCTCCTACAATGAGCAGTTCTTC.

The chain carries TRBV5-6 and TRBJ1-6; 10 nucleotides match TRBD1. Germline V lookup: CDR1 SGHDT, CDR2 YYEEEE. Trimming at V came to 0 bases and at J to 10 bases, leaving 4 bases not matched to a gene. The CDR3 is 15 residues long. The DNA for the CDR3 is TGTGCCAGCAGCTTGGGACAGGGGGCCGGATCACCCCTCCACTTT. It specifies CASSLGQGAGSPLHF.

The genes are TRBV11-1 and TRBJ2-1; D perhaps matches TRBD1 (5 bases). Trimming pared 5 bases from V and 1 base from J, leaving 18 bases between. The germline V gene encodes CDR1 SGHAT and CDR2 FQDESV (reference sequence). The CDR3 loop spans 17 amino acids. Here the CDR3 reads CASSPNGHTLSYNEQFF. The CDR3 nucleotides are TGTGCCAGCAGCCCCAACGGACATACCCTTTCCTACAATGAGCAGTTCTTC.

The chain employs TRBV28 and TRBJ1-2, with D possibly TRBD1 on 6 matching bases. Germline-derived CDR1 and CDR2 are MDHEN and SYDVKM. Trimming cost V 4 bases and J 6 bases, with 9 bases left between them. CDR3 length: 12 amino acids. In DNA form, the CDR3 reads TGTGCCAGCAGTTGGGGGGCGGATGGCTACACCTTC. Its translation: CASSWGADGYTF.

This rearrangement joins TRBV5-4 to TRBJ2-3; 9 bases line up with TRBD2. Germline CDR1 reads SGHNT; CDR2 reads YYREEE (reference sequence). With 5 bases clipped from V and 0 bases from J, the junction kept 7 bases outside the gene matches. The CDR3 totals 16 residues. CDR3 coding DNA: TGTGCCAGCAGGGGGGGACTAGCCCTCAGCACAGATACGCAGTATTTT. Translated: CASRGGLALSTDTQYF.

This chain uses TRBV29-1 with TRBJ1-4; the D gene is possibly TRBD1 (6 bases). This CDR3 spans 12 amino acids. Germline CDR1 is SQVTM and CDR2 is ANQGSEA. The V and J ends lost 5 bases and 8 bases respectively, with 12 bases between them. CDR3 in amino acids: CSVPGGREKLFF. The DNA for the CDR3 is TGCAGCGTTCCTGGGGGGCGCGAAAAACTGTTTTTT.